These 5 T cell receptor beta chains share one sample of origin, sequenced in a study of cytomegalovirus exposure and HLA in healthy donors. Sequencing used immunoSEQ multiplex PCR; TCRdb keeps in-frame clones, though not all of them. There are more than 200,000 clones in the sample; roughly 87% occur only once, and 3.1% lies in the top ten. Sample: PBMCs. Receptors originate from a woman in her thirties in good health and CMV-seronegative.

This clone was found once. The rearrangement joins TRBV13 to TRBJ2-1; unclear D gene. Germline assignment: CDR1 PRHDT and CDR2 FYEKMQ (reference sequence). The CDR3 is 13 amino acids. V gave up 5 bases and J gave up 5 bases, with 10 bases separating them. CDR3: CASSGIRDNEQFF. The CDR3 DNA sequence: TGTGCCAGCAGCGGGATTCGGGACAATGAGCAGTTCTTC.

The J gene is TRBJ2-7, the V gene TRBV19; the D is unclear. V gave up 3 bases and J gave up 3 bases, with 12 bases separating them. Germline V CDR1 and CDR2: LNHDA, SQIVND (reference sequence). The CDR3 sequence is 14 residues long. CDR3 nucleotides: TGTGCCAGTAGTATCGCAGGTTCGGACTACGAGCAGTACTTC. This sequence encodes CASSIAGSDYEQYF.

This clone was observed a few times. V usage is TRBV10-3 and J usage is TRBJ2-7, with D maybe TRBD1 (6 bases). The CDR3 spans 13 residues. Germline CDR1 ENHRY, CDR2 SYGVKD. Trimming took 5 bases from V and 2 from J, leaving 10 bases between them. CDR3: CAISLDRTYEQYF. CDR3 nucleotides: TGTGCCATCAGTCTCGACAGGACCTACGAGCAGTACTTC.

The chain uses TRBV25-1 and TRBJ2-4, with TRBD1 identical over 7 bases. V lost 3 bases and J lost 1; bases outside the gene matches: 6. There are 16 residues in the CDR3. CDR1 is MGHDK and CDR2 is SYGVNS in the germline V gene. CDR3 bases: TGTGCCAGCAGTGATGAAATACAGGGGGCCAAAAACATTCAGTACTTC. This encodes CASSDEIQGAKNIQYF.

This clone appeared a few times. The rearrangement uses TRBV9 and TRBJ1-4, with D possibly being TRBD1 (6 bases). V was pared by 5 bases and J by 10 bases, with 21 bases between. Germline CDR1 SGDLS, CDR2 YYNGEE. CDR3 size: 15 residues. Here the CDR3 reads CASRGPGARGGKLFF. CDR3 DNA sequence: TGTGCCAGCAGAGGCCCAGGGGCGCGGGGTGGAAAACTGTTTTTT.